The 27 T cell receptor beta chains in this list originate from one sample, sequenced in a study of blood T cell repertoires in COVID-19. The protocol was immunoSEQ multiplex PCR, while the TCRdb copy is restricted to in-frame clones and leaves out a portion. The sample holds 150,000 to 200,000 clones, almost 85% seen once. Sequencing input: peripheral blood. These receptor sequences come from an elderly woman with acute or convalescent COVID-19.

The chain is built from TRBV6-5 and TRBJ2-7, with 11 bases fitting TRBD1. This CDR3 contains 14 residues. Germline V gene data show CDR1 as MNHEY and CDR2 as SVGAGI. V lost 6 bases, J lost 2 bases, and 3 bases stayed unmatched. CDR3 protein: CASRRTGGPYEQYF. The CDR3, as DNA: TGTGCCAGCAGGAGGACAGGGGGCCCCTACGAGCAGTACTTC.

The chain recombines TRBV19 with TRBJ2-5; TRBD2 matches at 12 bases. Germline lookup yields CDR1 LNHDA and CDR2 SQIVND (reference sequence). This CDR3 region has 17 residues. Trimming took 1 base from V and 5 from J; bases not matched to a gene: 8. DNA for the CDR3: TGTGCCAGTAGTATAGGGGCTAGCGGGAGGGCCTCGGAGACCCAGTACTTC. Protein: CASSIGASGRASETQYF. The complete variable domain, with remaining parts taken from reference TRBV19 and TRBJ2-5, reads DGGITQSPKYLFRKEGQNVTLSCEQNLNHDAMYWYRQDPGQGLRLIYYSQIVNDFQKGDIAEGYSVSREKKESFPLTVTSAQKNPTAFYLCASSIGASGRASETQYFGPGTRLLVL.

The CDR3 DNA is TGTGCCAGCAGCTCTTCTTCGGGAGGGCGGTACAATGAGCAGTTCTTC. It is translated as CASSSSSGGRYNEQFF. The rearrangement joins TRBV7-2 to TRBJ2-1, with TRBD2 matching 8 bases. V lost 4 bases, J lost 4 bases, and 9 bases stayed unmatched. This CDR3 has 16 amino acids. Germline V gene lookup returns CDR1 SGHTA and CDR2 FQGNSA.

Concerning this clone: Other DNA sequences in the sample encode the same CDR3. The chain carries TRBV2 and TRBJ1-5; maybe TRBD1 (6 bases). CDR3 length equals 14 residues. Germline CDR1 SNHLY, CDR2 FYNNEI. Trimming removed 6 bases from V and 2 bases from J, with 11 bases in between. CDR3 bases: TGTGCCAGCAGCGAGGACAGAGGCAATCAGCCCCAGCATTTT. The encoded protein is CASSEDRGNQPQHF.

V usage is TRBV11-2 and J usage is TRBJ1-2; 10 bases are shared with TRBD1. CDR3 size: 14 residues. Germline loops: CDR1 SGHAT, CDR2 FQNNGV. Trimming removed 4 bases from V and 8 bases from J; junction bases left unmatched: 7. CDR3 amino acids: CASSWDRGDAGYTF. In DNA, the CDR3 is TGTGCCAGCAGCTGGGACAGGGGAGACGCGGGCTACACCTTC.

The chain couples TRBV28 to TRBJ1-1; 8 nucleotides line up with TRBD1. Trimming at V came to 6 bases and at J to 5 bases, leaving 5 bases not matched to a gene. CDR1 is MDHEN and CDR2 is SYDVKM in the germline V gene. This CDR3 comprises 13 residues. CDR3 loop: CASSLGQGTEAFF. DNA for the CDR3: TGTGCCAGCAGCCTTGGACAGGGAACTGAAGCTTTCTTT.

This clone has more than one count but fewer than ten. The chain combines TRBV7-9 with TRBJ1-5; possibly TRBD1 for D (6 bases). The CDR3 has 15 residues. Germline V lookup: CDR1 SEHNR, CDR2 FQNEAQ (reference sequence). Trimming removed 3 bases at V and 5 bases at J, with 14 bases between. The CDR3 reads CASSLTQGGDQPQHF. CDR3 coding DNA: TGTGCCAGCAGCTTGACACAGGGTGGCGATCAGCCCCAGCATTTT.

The CDR3 nucleotides are TGTGCCAGCAGTACGACAGGGCTGAACACTGAAGCTTTCTTT. Its protein product is CASSTTGLNTEAFF. The rearrangement joins TRBV6-5 to TRBJ1-1; 7 nucleotides line up with TRBD1. Germline loops: CDR1 MNHEY, CDR2 SVGAGI. The trim removed 5 bases at V and 0 bases at J, leaving 3 bases unmatched. The CDR3 totals 14 residues.

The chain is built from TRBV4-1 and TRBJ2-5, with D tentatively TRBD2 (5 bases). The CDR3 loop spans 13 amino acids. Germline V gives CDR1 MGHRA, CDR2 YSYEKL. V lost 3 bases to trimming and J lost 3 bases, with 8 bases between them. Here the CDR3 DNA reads TGCGCCAGCAGCCATGTGGGAGAAGAGACCCAGTACTTC. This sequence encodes CASSHVGEETQYF.

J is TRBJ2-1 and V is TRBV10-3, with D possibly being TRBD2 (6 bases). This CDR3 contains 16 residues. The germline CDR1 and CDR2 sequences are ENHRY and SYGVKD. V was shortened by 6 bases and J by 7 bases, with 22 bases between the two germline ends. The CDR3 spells CAISPTSPQGSNEQFF. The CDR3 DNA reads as TGTGCCATCAGCCCCACTAGCCCCCAGGGTTCGAATGAGCAGTTCTTC.

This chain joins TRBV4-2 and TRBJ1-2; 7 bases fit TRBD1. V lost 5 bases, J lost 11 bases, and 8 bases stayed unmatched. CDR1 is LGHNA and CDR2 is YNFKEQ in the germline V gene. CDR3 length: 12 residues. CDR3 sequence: CASSADRVRYTF. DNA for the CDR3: TGTGCCAGCAGCGCTGACAGGGTTAGGTACACCTTC.

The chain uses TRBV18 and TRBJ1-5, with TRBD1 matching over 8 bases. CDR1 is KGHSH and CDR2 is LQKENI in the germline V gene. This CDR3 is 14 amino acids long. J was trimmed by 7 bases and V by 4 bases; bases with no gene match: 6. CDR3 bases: TGTGCCAGCTCACAGGAGGACAGGGAACAGCCCCAGCATTTT. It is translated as CASSQEDREQPQHF. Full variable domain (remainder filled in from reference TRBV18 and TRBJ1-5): NAGVMQNPRHLVRRRGQEARLRCSPMKGHSHVYWYRQLPEEGLKFMVYLQKENIIDESGMPKERFSAEFPKEGPSILRIQQVVRGDSAAYFCASSQEDREQPQHFGDGTRLSIL.

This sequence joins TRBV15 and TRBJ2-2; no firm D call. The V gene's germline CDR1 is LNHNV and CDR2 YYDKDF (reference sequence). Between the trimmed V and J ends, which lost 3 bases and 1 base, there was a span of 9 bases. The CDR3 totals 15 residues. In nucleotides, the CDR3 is TGTGCCACCAGCAGCGATACGGGGAACACCGGGGAGCTGTTTTTT. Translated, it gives CATSSDTGNTGELFF.

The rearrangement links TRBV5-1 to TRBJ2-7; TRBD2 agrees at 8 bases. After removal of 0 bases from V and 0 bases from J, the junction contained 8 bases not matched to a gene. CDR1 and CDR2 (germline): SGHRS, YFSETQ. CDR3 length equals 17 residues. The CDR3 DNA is TGCGCCAGCAGCTTGGAGGGTAGCGGGACATACTCCTACGAGCAGTACTTC. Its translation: CASSLEGSGTYSYEQYF.

CDR3 coding DNA: TGTGCCAGTAGTCCCCAAGGGACACCCTTTTACGAGCAGTACTTC. This translates into CASSPQGTPFYEQYF. The chain employs TRBV19 and TRBJ2-7, with a tentative D call TRBD1 (6 bases). V was pared by 5 bases and J by 4 bases, with 18 bases between. Germline V gene lookup returns CDR1 LNHDA and CDR2 SQIVND (reference sequence). The length of the CDR3 is 15 residues.

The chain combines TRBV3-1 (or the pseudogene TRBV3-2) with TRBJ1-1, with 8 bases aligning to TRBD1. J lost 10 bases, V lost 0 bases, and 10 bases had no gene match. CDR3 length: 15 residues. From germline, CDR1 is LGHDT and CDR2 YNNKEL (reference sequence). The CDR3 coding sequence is TGTGCCAGCAGCCAAGAGGACCAGGGGGCTTTCCCAGCTTTCTTT. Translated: CASSQEDQGAFPAFF.

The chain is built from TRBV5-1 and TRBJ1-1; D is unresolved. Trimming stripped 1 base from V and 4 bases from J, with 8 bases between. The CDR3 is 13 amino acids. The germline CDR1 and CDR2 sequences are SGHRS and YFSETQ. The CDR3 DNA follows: TGCGCCAGCAGCTTGCAGGCCCCCACTGAAGCTTTCTTT. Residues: CASSLQAPTEAFF.

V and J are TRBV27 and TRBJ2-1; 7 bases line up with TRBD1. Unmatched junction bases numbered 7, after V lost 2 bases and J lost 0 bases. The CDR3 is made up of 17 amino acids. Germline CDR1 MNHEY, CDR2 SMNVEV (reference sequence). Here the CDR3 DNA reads TGTGCCAGCAGTTTACAAGGGACAGATAGCTCCTACAATGAGCAGTTCTTC. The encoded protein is CASSLQGTDSSYNEQFF.

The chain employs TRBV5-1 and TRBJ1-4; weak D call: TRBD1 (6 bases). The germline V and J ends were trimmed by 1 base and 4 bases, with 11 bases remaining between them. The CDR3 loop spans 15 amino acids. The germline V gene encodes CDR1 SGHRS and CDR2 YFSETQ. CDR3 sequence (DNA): TGCGCCAGCAGCTTGTTGGGGGACAATAATGAAAAACTGTTTTTT. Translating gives CASSLLGDNNEKLFF.

CDR3 DNA sequence: TGTGCCAGCAGTTTTGGGCTCGAGCAGTACTTC. Translated, it gives CASSFGLEQYF. The chain carries TRBV6-5 and TRBJ2-7; D remains ambiguous. The germline V gene has CDR1 MNHEY and CDR2 SVGAGI. V lost 4 bases and J lost 6, with 7 bases in between. The CDR3 is 11 amino acids.

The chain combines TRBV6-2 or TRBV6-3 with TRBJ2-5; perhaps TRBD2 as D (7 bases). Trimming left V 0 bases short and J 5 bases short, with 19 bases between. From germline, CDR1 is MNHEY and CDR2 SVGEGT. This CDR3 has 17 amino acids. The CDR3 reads CASSYSPLEGGKETQYF. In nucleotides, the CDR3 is TGTGCCAGCAGTTACTCCCCGCTAGAGGGGGGGAAGGAGACCCAGTACTTC.

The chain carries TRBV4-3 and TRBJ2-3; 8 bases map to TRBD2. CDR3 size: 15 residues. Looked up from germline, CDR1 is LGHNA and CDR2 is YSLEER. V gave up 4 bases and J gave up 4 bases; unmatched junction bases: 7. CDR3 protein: CASSPVAGLADTQYF. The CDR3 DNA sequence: TGCGCCAGCAGCCCTGTAGCGGGATTGGCAGATACGCAGTATTTT.

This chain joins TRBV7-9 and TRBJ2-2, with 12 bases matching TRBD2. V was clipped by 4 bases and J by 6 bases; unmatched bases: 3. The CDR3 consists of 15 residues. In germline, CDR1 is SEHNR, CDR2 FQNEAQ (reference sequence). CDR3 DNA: TGTGCCAGCAGCTCTAGCGGGAGGGCCTCCGGGGAGCTGTTTTTT. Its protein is CASSSSGRASGELFF.

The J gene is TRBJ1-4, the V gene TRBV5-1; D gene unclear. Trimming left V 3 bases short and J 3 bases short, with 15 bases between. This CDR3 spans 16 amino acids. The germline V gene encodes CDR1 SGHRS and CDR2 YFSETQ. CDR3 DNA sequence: TGCGCCAGCAGCTCAGACGGTGGGCGGGCTAATGAAAAACTGTTTTTT. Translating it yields CASSSDGGRANEKLFF.

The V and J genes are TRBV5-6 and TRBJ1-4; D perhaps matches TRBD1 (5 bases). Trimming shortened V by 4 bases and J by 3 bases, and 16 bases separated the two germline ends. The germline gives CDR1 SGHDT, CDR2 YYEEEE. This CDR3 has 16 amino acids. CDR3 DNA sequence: TGTGCCAGCAGCACCGGCCCGCAAGGGGCTAATGAAAAACTGTTTTTT. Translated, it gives CASSTGPQGANEKLFF.

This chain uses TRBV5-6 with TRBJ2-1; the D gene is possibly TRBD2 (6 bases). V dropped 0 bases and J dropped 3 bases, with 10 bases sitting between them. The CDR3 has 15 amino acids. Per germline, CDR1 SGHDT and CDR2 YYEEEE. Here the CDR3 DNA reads TGTGCCAGCAGCTTGGTTGGCGGGATCTACAATGAGCAGTTCTTC. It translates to CASSLVGGIYNEQFF.

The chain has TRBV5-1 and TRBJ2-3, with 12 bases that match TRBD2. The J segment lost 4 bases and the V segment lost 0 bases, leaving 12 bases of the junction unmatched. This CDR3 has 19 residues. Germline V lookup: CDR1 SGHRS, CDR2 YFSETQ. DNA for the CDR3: TGCGCCAGCAGCTTGGTGTTGCTAGCGGGAGGGCGGTGGCCAGATACGCAGTATTTT. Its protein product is CASSLVLLAGGRWPDTQYF.